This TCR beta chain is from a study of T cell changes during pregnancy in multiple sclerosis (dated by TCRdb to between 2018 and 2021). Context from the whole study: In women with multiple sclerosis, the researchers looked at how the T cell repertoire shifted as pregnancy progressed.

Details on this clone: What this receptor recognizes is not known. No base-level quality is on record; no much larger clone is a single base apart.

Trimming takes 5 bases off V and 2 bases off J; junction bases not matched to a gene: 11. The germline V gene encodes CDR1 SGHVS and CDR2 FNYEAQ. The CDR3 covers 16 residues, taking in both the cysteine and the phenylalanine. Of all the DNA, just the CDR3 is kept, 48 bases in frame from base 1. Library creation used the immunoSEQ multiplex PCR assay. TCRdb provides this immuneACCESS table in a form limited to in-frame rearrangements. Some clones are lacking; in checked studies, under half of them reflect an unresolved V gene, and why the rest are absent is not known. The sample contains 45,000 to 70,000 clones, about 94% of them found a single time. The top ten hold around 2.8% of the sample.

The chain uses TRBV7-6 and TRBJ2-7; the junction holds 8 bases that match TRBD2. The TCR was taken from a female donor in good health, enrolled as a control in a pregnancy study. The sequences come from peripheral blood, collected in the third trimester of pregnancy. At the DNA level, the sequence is TGTGCCAGCAGCACCGGGGGGGGGAGGGCCGCCTACGAGCAGTACTTC. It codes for CASSTGGGRAAYEQYF.